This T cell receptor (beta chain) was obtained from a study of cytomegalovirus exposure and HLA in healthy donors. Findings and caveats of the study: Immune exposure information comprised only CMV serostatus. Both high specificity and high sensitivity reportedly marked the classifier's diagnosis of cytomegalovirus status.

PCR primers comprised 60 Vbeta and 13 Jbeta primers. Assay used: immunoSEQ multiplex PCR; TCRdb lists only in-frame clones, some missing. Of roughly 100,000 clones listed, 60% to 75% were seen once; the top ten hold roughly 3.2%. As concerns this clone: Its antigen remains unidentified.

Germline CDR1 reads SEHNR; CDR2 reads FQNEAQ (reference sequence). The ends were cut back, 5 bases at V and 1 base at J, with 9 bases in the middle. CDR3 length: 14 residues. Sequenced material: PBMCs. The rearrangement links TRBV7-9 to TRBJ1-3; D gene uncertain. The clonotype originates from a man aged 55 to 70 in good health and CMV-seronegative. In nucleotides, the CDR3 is TGTGCCAGCAGCGAGGGAGTATCTGGAAACACCATATATTTT. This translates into CASSEGVSGNTIYF. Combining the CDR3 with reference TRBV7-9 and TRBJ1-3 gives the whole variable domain DTGVSQNPRHKITKRGQNVTFRCDPISEHNRLYWYRQTLGQGPEFLTYFQNEAQLEKSRLLSDRFSAERPKGSFSTLEIQRTEQGDSAMYLCASSEGVSGNTIYFGEGSWLTVV.